The 5 T cell receptor beta chains presented below share a single source sample, sequenced in a study of control samples from healthy donors and cancer patients. Here immunoSEQ multiplex PCR was the method, and the copy in TCRdb shows in-frame clones only, minus some. Of 150,000 to 200,000 clones in the sample, 90% to 95% were seen once. Sequencing was carried out using PBMCs. These receptors all stem from a man between 60 and 75 years old with colorectal cancer.

This clone appeared once. Relative to the germline gene, one junction end is altered; a read error may explain this. Other DNA sequences in the same sample also yield this CDR3. The rearrangement joins TRBV10-3 to TRBJ1-1, with D tentatively TRBD1 (5 bases). CDR3 size: 14 residues. Germline CDR1 reads ENHRY; CDR2 reads SYGVKD. This chain's CDR3 is CAISEGRENTEAFF. CDR3 in DNA: TGCGCCATCAGTGAGGGGAGAGAGAACACTGAAGCTTTCTTT.

This sequence joins TRBV5-4 and TRBJ2-3; weak D call: TRBD2 (6 bases). V shed 4 bases and J shed 3 bases, with 15 bases lying between them. The CDR3 consists of 15 residues. Germline CDR1 reads SGHNT; CDR2 reads YYREEE (reference sequence). DNA of the CDR3: TGTGCCAGCAGCCGCCGACTAGGTTTGACAGATACGCAGTATTTT. This encodes CASSRRLGLTDTQYF.

The chain recombines TRBV3-1 (or the pseudogene TRBV3-2) with TRBJ1-6; perhaps TRBD1 as D (5 bases). CDR1 and CDR2 from the germline V gene are LGHDT and YNNKEL (reference sequence). The CDR3 is 15 residues long. Trimming stripped 1 base from V and 10 bases from J, with 14 bases between. Here the CDR3 reads CASSQGRGGASPLHF. The CDR3 DNA is TGTGCCAGCAGCCAAGGGAGAGGAGGGGCCTCACCCCTCCACTTT.

This clone was observed a single time. The chain combines TRBV19 with TRBJ2-3; TRBD1 matches at 7 bases. CDR1 is LNHDA and CDR2 is SQIVND in the germline V gene (reference sequence). The ends lost 5 bases at V and 2 bases at J; junction bases unmatched: 7. CDR3 size: 15 residues. In DNA form, the CDR3 reads TGTGCCAGTAGTGTCCAGGGACAGTACACAGATACGCAGTATTTT. Residues: CASSVQGQYTDTQYF.

The V and J genes are TRBV9 and TRBJ1-1; D gene unclear. The CDR3 spans 14 residues. Germline CDR1 is SGDLS and CDR2 is YYNGEE. Trimming took 0 bases from V and 5 from J, leaving 11 bases between them. The CDR3 is CASSVVEGWTEAFF. The CDR3 DNA is TGTGCCAGCAGCGTAGTCGAGGGTTGGACTGAAGCTTTCTTT.